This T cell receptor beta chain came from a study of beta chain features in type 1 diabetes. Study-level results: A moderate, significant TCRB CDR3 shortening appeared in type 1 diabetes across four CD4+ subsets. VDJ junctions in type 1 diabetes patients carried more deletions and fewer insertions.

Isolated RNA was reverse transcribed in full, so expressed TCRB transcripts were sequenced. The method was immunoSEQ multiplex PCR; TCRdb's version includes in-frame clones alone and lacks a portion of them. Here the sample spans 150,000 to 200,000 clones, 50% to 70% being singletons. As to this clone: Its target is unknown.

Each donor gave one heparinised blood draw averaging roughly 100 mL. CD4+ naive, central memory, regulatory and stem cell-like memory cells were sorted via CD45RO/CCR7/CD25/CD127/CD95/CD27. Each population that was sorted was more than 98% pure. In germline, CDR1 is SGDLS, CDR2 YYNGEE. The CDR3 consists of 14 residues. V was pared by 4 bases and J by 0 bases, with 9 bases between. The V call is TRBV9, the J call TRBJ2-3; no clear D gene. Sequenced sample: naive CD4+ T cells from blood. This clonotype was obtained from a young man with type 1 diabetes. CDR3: CASSLQFSTDTQYF. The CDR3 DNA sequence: TGTGCCAGCAGCCTGCAGTTCAGCACAGATACGCAGTATTTT. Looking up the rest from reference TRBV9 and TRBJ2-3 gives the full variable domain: DSGVTQTPKHLITATGQRVTLRCSPRSGDLSVYWYQQSLDQGLQFLIQYYNGEERAKGNILERFSAQQFPDLHSELNLSSLELGDSALYFCASSLQFSTDTQYFGPGTRLTVL.